This section outlines one TCR beta chain sequence together with its context. Per germline, CDR1 SGHTA and CDR2 FQGTGA. The V end lost 7 bases, the J end lost 4 bases, and 16 bases lay between the germline ends. The CDR3 consists of 15 residues. The naive gate required viable CD3+CD4+ or CD3+CD8+ cells with CCR7+CD45RA+CD45RO-CD95-CD27+CD28+ phenotype. This related bone marrow graft donor gave peripheral blood on the day of marrow donation. This record comes from a study of T cells after posttransplantation cyclophosphamide. TCRdb's table, derived via immunoSEQ multiplex PCR, lists solely in-frame clones and lacks some. The sample includes under 35,000 clones, around nine tenths of them seen just once.

V is TRBV7-3 and J is TRBJ2-2, with D maybe TRBD2 (5 bases). The clonotype was recovered from a woman aged 55-70 years in good health, CMV-negative, and a related stem cell transplant donor. Sequencing was performed on naive CD4+ T cells sorted from PBMCs. The CDR3 here is CASTPRGPGTGELFF. The DNA for the CDR3 is TGTGCCAGCACCCCCAGAGGGCCGGGCACCGGGGAGCTGTTTTTT.